The present T cell receptor beta chain was sequenced within a study of blood T cell repertoires in COVID-19. The CDR3 is made up of 18 amino acids. Germline loops: CDR1 SGHTA, CDR2 FQGNSA. The V segment lost 7 bases and the J segment 5 bases; nucleotides outside the gene matches: 15. Authors' analysis steps: By means of reference gene primer amplification, nucleated cell counts were estimated. The repertoire was sequenced with immunoSEQ multiplex PCR; TCRdb's copy has only in-frame clones and lacks some. V, J and clone size are those of that table, while D and trimming were read from the DNA. The repertoire holds 95,000 to 100,000 clones, with 81% as singletons.

V gene TRBV7-2 combines with J gene TRBJ2-3; 13 bases line up with TRBD2. This receptor was identified in an elderly woman with acute or convalescent COVID-19. Sequenced material: peripheral blood. CDR3 bases: TGTGCCAGCACCCTAAAACCTACTAGCGGGGGGGGAGAAGATACGCAGTATTTT. Amino acid sequence: CASTLKPTSGGGEDTQYF.